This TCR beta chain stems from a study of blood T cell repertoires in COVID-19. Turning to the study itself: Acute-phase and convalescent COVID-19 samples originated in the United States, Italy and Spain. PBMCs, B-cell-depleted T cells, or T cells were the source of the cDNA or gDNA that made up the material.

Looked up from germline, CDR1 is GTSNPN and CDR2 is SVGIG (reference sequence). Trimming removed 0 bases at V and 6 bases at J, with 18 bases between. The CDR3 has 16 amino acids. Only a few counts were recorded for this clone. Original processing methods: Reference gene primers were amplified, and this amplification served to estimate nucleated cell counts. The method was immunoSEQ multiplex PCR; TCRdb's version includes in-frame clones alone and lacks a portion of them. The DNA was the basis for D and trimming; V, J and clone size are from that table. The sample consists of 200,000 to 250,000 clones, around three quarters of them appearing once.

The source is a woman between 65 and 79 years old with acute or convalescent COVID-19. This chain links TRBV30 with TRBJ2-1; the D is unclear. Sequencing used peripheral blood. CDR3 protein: CAWSVEQTIIFNEQFF. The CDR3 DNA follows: TGTGCCTGGAGTGTCGAACAGACAATAATTTTCAATGAGCAGTTCTTC.